This T cell receptor (beta chain) is drawn from a study of human T cells and chemical hapten exposure. Using its own MiXCR run on the RACE reads, TCRdb lists one record per CDR3 protein. The table shows some 110,000 distinct CDR3 sequences, with 9% to 15% occurring only once. The germline CDR1 and CDR2 sequences are SGHRS and YFSETQ. Trimming stripped 4 bases from V and 6 bases from J, with 10 bases between. This CDR3 is 12 amino acids long. The time point denotes: pre-sensitization, week 0. As for treatment: therapeutic diphenylcyclopropenone sensitization with weekly scalp DPC. The chain is built from TRBV5-1 and TRBJ1-1; D is perhaps TRBD1 (6 bases). This specimen was whole blood, taken in connection with sensitization to the hapten diphenylcyclopropenone (DPC). This clonotype originated in a woman between 45 and 60 years old with alopecia areata. Some clones in this sample may be carry-over from other donors' samples. CDR3 DNA sequence: TGCGCCAGCAGCCCCGGACAGTCTGAAGCTTTCTTT. This encodes CASSPGQSEAFF.